This TCR beta chain stems from a study of graft-versus-host responses after intestinal transplantation. Study as a whole: Recipients were all induced with anti-thymocyte globulin, then given tacrolimus and steroids for approximately 3 years.

General study points: Detected in recipient marrow were GvH clones, some of which were first observed in ileum or blood.

This table comes from immunoSEQ multiplex PCR, and its TCRdb copy is limited to in-frame clones, with some not included. This table holds around 110,000 clones, about nine tenths found once. Concerning this clone itself: Its antigen is undetermined.

V was pared by 5 bases and J by 4 bases, with 8 bases between. This CDR3 has 12 amino acids. CDR1 WSHSY and CDR2 SAAADI come from the germline V gene. The specimen was unstimulated CD4+ T cells sorted from spleen or lymph node cells, collected before intestinal transplant. The receptor was derived from a human donor who received an intestinal transplant. This chain uses TRBV10-2 with TRBJ2-5; D gene unclear. CDR3 bases: TGCGCCAGCAGTCCGTATCGAGAGACCCAGTACTTC. Residues: CASSPYRETQYF.